This T cell receptor (beta chain) was sequenced for a study of shared clonotypes between healthy human individuals. Naive CD8 cells lacked CD45RO, underwent positive selection for CCR7 and left out terminally differentiated effector memory CD45RA+ cells. Method: immunoSEQ multiplex PCR; TCRdb's copy keeps in-frame clones and lacks some. The sample lists about 2.1 million clones; around 93% were seen once. V was trimmed by 2 bases and J by 0 bases, leaving 7 bases between them. CDR1 and CDR2 from the germline V gene are MNHNY and SVGAGI (reference sequence). The CDR3 runs 14 residues. The sequenced sample consisted of naive CD8+ T cells from PBMCs. This TCR was sampled from a man younger than 35 in good health. Some clones in this sample may be carry-over from other donors' samples. The chain combines TRBV6-6 with TRBJ1-1; no clear D. The CDR3 reads CASSYGLLNTEAFF. The CDR3 nucleotides read TGTGCCAGCAGTTACGGGTTGCTGAACACTGAAGCTTTCTTT.